This T cell receptor (beta chain) came from a study of blood T cell repertoires in COVID-19. Study details: T cells, B-cell-depleted T cells, or PBMCs supplied cDNA or gDNA.

Repertoires were generated with immunoSEQ multiplex PCR, while TCRdb's copy carries only in-frame clones and drops some. Of some 320,000 clones listed, around 87% are singletons. Per the germline V gene, CDR1 is MDHEN and CDR2 is SYDVKM. This CDR3 has 14 amino acids. Trimming left V 5 bases short and J 3 bases short, with 10 bases between. The sequencing sample was made of peripheral blood. The chain is built from TRBV28 and TRBJ2-2; tentative D call: TRBD1 (6 bases). This receptor was taken from a woman aged 45-60 years who had recovered from COVID-19. The DNA of the CDR3 is TGTGCCAGCAGTCCACAGGGTTACACCGGGGAGCTGTTTTTT. Translation gives CASSPQGYTGELFF.